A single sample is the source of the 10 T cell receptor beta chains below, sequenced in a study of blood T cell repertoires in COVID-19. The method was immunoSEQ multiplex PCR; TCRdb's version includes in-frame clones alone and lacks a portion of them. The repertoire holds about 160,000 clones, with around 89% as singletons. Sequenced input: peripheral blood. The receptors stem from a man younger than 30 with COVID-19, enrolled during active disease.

The CDR3 region has the DNA TGCGCCAGCAGCCAAGGCCGGGACAGTTGGGAGACCCAGTACTTC. Its protein is CASSQGRDSWETQYF. This chain uses TRBV4-1 with TRBJ2-5; TRBD1 matches at 7 bases. Germline loops: CDR1 MGHRA, CDR2 YSYEKL. Trimming cost V 1 base and J 5 bases; bases outside gene matches: 7. The CDR3 totals 15 residues.

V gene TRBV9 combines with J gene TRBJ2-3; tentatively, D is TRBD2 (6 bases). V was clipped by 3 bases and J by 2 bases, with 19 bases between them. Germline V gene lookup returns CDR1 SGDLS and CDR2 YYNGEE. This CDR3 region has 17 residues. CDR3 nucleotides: TGTGCCAGCAGCGATATGACTGGGGGAGGCTTCACAGATACGCAGTATTTT. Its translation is CASSDMTGGGFTDTQYF. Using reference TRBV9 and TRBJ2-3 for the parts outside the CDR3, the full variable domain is DSGVTQTPKHLITATGQRVTLRCSPRSGDLSVYWYQQSLDQGLQFLIQYYNGEERAKGNILERFSAQQFPDLHSELNLSSLELGDSALYFCASSDMTGGGFTDTQYFGPGTRLTVL.

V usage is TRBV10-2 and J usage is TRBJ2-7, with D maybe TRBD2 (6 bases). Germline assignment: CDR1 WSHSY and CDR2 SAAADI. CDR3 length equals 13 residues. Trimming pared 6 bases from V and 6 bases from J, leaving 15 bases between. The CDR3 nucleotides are TGCGCCAGCAGGAGCGGGCAGATGTTCGAGCAGTACTTC. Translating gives CASRSGQMFEQYF.

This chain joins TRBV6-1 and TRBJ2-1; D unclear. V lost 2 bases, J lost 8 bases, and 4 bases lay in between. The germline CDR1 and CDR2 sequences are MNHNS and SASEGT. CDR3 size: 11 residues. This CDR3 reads CASSERDEQFF. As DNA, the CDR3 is TGTGCCAGCAGTGAAAGAGATGAGCAGTTCTTC.

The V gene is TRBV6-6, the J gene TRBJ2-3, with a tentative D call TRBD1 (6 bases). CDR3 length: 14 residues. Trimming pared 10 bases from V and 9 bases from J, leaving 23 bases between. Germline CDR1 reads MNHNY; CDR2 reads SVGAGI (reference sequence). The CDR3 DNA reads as TGTGCCATCCGTATAGGGGGATTCCAGATGACGCAGTATTTT. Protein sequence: CAIRIGGFQMTQYF.

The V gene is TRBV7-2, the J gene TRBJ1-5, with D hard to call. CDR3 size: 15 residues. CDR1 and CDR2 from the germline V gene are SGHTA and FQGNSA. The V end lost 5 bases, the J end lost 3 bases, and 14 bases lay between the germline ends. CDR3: CASSQIPGDNQPQHF. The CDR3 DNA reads TGTGCCAGCAGCCAAATCCCGGGAGACAATCAGCCCCAGCATTTT.

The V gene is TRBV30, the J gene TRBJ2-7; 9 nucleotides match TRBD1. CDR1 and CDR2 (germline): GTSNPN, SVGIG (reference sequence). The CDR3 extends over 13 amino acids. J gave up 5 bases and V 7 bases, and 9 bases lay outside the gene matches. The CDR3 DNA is TGTGCCTTCCTCGGGACAGGGAACAACGAGCAGTACTTC. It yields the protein CAFLGTGNNEQYF.

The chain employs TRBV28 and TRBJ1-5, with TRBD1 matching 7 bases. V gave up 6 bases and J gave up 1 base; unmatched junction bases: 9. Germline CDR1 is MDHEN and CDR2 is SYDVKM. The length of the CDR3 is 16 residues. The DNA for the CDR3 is TGTGCCAGCAGGATGGGGACAGCCTTCAGCAATCAGCCCCAGCATTTT. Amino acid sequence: CASRMGTAFSNQPQHF.

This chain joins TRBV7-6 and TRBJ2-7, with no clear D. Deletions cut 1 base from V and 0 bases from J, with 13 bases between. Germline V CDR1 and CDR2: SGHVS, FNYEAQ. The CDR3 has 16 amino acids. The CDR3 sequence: CASSLVRAESSYEQYF. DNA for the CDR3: TGTGCCAGCAGCTTAGTTCGAGCCGAAAGCTCCTACGAGCAGTACTTC.

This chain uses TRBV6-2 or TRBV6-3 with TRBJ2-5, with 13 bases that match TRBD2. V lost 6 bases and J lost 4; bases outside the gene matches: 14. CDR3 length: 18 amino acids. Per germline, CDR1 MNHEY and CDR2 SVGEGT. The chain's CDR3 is CASSRIGLAGDGGETQYF. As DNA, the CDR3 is TGTGCCAGCAGCAGGATCGGACTAGCGGGAGACGGGGGAGAGACCCAGTACTTC.